The text below deals with one T cell receptor (beta chain). Trimming took 2 bases from V and 4 from J, leaving 12 bases between them. This CDR3 region has 14 residues. In germline, CDR1 is GTSNPN, CDR2 SVGIG (reference sequence). This sample is drawn from a study of cytomegalovirus exposure and HLA in healthy donors. Both 60 Vbeta primers and 13 Jbeta primers went into the PCR. Generated by immunoSEQ multiplex PCR, the TCRdb table keeps only in-frame clones and is missing some. The sample contains more than 140,000 clones, around three fifths of which appear only once. The V and J genes are TRBV30 and TRBJ1-5; D is ambiguous. The source of this sequence is a woman in her 30s in good health and CMV-seropositive. The sample comprised PBMCs. CDR3 in amino acids: CAWSTHSPNQPQHF. The CDR3 nucleotides read TGTGCCTGGAGTACGCACAGTCCGAATCAGCCCCAGCATTTT.